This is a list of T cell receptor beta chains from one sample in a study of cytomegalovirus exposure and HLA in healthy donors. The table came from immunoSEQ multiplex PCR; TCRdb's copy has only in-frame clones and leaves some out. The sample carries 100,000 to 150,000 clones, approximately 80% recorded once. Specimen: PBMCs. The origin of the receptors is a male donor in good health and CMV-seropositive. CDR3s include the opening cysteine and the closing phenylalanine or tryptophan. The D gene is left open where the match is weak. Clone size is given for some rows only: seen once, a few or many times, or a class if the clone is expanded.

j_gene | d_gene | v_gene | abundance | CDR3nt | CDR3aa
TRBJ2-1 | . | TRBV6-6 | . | TGTGCCAGCAGTTCGACGTCACAGGGTAGTTTGCAGTTCTTC | CASSSTSQGSLQFF
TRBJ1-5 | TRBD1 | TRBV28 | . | TGTGCCAGCAGTTTCCGCCCGGGACAGGGAGGTCTTTATAGCAATCAGCCCCAGCATTTT | CASSFRPGQGGLYSNQPQHF
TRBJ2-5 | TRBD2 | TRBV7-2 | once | TGTGCCAGCAGCCCCGCCGGGACTAGCGGGGGGCAGTACTTC | CASSPAGTSGGQYF
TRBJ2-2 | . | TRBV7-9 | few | TGTTCCAGCAGCTTCCCGGAAGGGGGTGCGACCGGGGAGCTGTTTTTT | CSSSFPEGGATGELFF
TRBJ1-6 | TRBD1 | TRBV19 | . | TGTGCCAGTAGTATTTTGGCAGGGGGTAATTCACCCCTCCACTTT | CASSILAGGNSPLHF
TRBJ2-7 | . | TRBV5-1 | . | TGCGCCAGCAGCGTACAAGTTACCAGCGCCTACGAGCAGTACTTC | CASSVQVTSAYEQYF
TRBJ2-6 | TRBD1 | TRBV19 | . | TGTGCCAGTAGTGCGACAGGGGGCCTCTCTGGGGCCAACGTCCTGACTTTC | CASSATGGLSGANVLTF
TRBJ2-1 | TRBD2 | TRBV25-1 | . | TGTGCCAGCTGCGGGAGCAACAATGAGCAGTTCTTC | CASCGSNNEQFF
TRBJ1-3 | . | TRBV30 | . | TGTGCCTGGAGTGTACTAGCACCCACCATATATTTT | CAWSVLAPTIYF
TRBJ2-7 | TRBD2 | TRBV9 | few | TGTGCCAGCAGCTCTCGGGGGACTAGCGGACCCTCCTACGAGCAGTACTTC | CASSSRGTSGPSYEQYF
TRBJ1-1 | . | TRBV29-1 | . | TGCAGCGTTGAACTCGGAGGGCCGGTAACTTTCTTT | CSVELGGPVTFF
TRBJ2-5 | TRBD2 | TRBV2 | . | TGTGCCAGCGGCGAAGAGCGGGGGCAAGAGACCCAGTACTTC | CASGEERGQETQYF
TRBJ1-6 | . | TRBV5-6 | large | TGTGCCAGCAGCCTAAGCAGGGATGGTAATTCACCCCTCCACTTT | CASSLSRDGNSPLHF
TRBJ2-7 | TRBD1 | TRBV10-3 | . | TGTGCCATCAGTGACCCCTCGGGACAGCCCATTACTTGGCAGTACTTC | CAISDPSGQPITWQYF
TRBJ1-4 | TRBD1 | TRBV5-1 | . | TGCGCCAGCAGCCCCCACGAGACAGGGGGAGGTGAAAAACTGTTTTTT | CASSPHETGGGEKLFF
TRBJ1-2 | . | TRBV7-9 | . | TGTTCCAGCACCTACCCCCAGGATGGCTACACCTTC | CSSTYPQDGYTF
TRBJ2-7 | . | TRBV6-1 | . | TGTGCCAGCAGTGTGGGACTGATAGTCTCCTACGAGCAGTACTTC | CASSVGLIVSYEQYF